The 4 T cell receptor beta chains in this list originate from one sample, sequenced in a study of blood T cells in healthy people across ages. Together with a sample-barcoded 5' primer, a J-beta primer mix was included in a second PCR lasting about 7 to 11 cycles. A single record per CDR3 protein comes from TCRdb applying MiXCR to the 5' RACE reads. The data contain about 640,000 distinct CDR3 sequences, roughly 31% of them seen just once; the ten biggest clones take up approximately 15%. Sequencing was performed on blood. All receptors come from an elderly woman in good health.

The chain combines TRBV5-6 with TRBJ2-1, with a weak D call TRBD2 (6 bases). The J call may be in error: the DNA end matches TRBJ2-7 better. CDR3 length: 15 amino acids. The germline V gene encodes CDR1 SGHDT and CDR2 YYEEEE. As DNA, the CDR3 is TGTGCCAGCAGCTTCGGCGGGGTGGGCTACAATGAGCAGTACTTC. As protein: CASSFGGVGYNEQYF.

The table lists this clonotype with many counts. V usage is TRBV5-1 and J usage is TRBJ2-3; D perhaps matches TRBD2 (7 bases). Per germline, CDR1 SGHRS and CDR2 YFSETQ. V shed 1 base and J shed 4 bases, with 13 bases lying between them. This CDR3 is built from 15 residues. Written as DNA, the CDR3 is TGCGCCAGCAGCTTGCCGATAGGGGGGGCAGATACGCAGTATTTT. It encodes CASSLPIGGADTQYF.

As regards this clonotype: A junction end diverges from the germline sequence, so it may reflect a read error. The chain couples TRBV7-9 to TRBJ2-1, with a tentative D call TRBD1 (5 bases). This CDR3 region has 14 residues. Per the germline V gene, CDR1 is SEHNR and CDR2 is FQNEAQ (reference sequence). As DNA, the CDR3 is TGTGCCAGCAGGGCAGGGTCAGGGCACAATGAGCGGTTCTTC. Its protein is CASRAGSGHNERFF.

V usage is TRBV7-6 and J usage is TRBJ2-7, with 14 bases lining up with TRBD2. The length of the CDR3 is 16 residues. V lost 3 bases and J lost 4; bases outside the gene matches: 5. In germline, CDR1 is SGHVS, CDR2 FNYEAQ. The CDR3 is CASSLGTSGGEYEQYF. In DNA, the CDR3 is TGTGCCAGCAGCTTGGGGACTAGCGGGGGTGAGTACGAGCAGTACTTC.